The clone carrying this T cell receptor (beta chain) was counted between two and nine times. Its antigen is as yet unknown. Treatment specified: oral pan-JAK inhibitor, 5-10 mg twice daily. Sequencing relied on a cDNA template that was reverse transcribed from extracted RNA. Sequenced by immunoSEQ multiplex PCR; TCRdb stores in-frame clones only, minus some. This table holds 150,000 to 200,000 clones, 58% found once. CDR1 SGHRS and CDR2 YFSETQ come from the germline V gene. The length of the CDR3 is 15 residues. Trimming removed 7 bases from V and 0 bases from J, with 15 bases in between. These data originate in a study of CD8+ T cells in alopecia areata. The study, taken as a whole, reports: Many expanded lesional clones remained in scalp and blood on tofacitinib.

The receptor was derived from a human donor with alopecia areata. The chain is built from TRBV5-1 and TRBJ2-3; D may be TRBD1 or TRBD2 (6 bases each). Sequencing was performed on CD4+ T cells sorted from blood, taken between weeks 55 and 65, from a patient treated with tofacitinib. The CDR3 bases are TGCGCCAGCCGCTACGGGGGCGGTAGCACAGATACGCAGTATTTT. This sequence encodes CASRYGGGSTDTQYF.